The clone carrying this T cell receptor beta chain was detected many times. The antigen is undetermined. This specimen belongs to a study of T cells after yellow fever vaccination. Germline trimming cut 5 bases from V and 2 bases from J; bases unmatched to any gene: 6. The CDR3 sequence is 16 residues long. MiXCR, run by TCRdb on the 5' RACE reads, gives a single entry per CDR3 protein. The data show around 110,000 distinct CDR3 sequences, with around 8% seen just once and roughly 23% held by the top ten. Notes on the study in general: The booster response re-showed most primary clones: 96% CD4, about 89% CD8.

The sample consisted of CD8+ T cells sorted from PBMCs, taken 45 days after the yellow fever booster vaccination. The chain employs TRBV12-3 or TRBV12-4 and TRBJ2-3, with TRBD2 matching over 11 bases. The sequence came from a man aged 25 to 40 who received the YFV17D yellow fever vaccine. In DNA form, the CDR3 reads TGTGCCAGCAGTATCGGGACTAGCGGCTACACAGATACGCAGTATTTT. It yields the protein CASSIGTSGYTDTQYF.